The table lists the clone carrying this T cell receptor (beta chain) with many counts. Antigen unknown. The data were taken from a study of T cells after yellow fever vaccination. The study's findings and limits: After the booster, approximately 96% of CD4 and 88% of CD8 primary-response clones were re-detected. Only a small proportion of the clonotypes turned up in both the CD4 and the CD8 compartments, likely arising from convergent recombination.

TCRdb ran MiXCR on the 5' RACE reads and lists one entry per CDR3 protein. The sample has about 500,000 distinct CDR3 sequences, about a sixth seen once. Trimming left V 6 bases short and J 3 bases short, with 11 bases between. Germline V lookup: CDR1 ENHRY, CDR2 SYGVKD. The CDR3 is 14 residues long. This TCR came from a man in his late teens or twenties who received the YFV17D yellow fever vaccine. The chain is built from TRBV10-3 and TRBJ2-2, with a possible D match to TRBD2 (5 bases). This material consisted of PBMCs, taken 5 to 6 days after the first yellow fever vaccination. The CDR3 DNA reads TGTGCCATCAGGAGTTCAGCGGACACCGGGGAGCTGTTTTTT. As protein: CAIRSSADTGELFF.